This T cell receptor (beta chain) was recovered during a study of T cell repertoires and HLA-DP antigens. Study as a whole: Pre-culture CD4+ samples used around 1.3 ug DNA versus 200 to 250 ng for CD137+CD4+ sorts.

The CDR3 runs 16 residues. V shed 4 bases, J shed 6 bases, and the junction held 14 bases outside the gene matches. Germline CDR1 and CDR2: SGHDT and YYEEEE. Study-level findings and limits: Total CD4+ responders were stimulated by HeLa antigen-presenting cells.

On this clone: The antigen is not known.

The PCR primers covered 54 TRBV and 13 TRBJ segments. Libraries were prepared by immunoSEQ multiplex PCR; TCRdb keeps only in-frame clonotypes and omits some of them. The sample holds over 100,000 clones, over 90% seen once. CD4+ T cells, purified by negative selection, averaged roughly 98% purity. This TCR was sampled from a woman between 18 and 30 years old in good health and CMV-seronegative. Sequencing input: CD4+ T cells from PBMCs. The chain employs TRBV5-6 and TRBJ1-1; 8 nucleotides agree with TRBD1. CDR3 residues: CASSRYTWTGSPEAFF. In nucleotides, the CDR3 is TGTGCCAGCAGCCGCTATACGTGGACAGGGAGCCCTGAAGCTTTCTTT.